Listed below are T cell receptor beta chains from one sample, sequenced in a study of tumor-infiltrating lymphocytes in localized non-small cell lung cancer. Method: immunoSEQ multiplex PCR; TCRdb's copy keeps in-frame clones and lacks some. The data contain over 9,500 clones, around three fifths of them singletons. The sample consisted of lung tumor tissue. Receptor source: a human donor with non-small cell lung cancer. CDR3s include the opening cysteine and the closing phenylalanine or tryptophan. Each record gives: CDR3 length, clone size, V gene, D gene, J gene, CDR3 protein, CDR3 DNA. D genes are given only for firm matches. Not every row has a clone size; where given, it reads once, few, many or a size class.

14,few,TRBV5-1,TRBD2,TRBJ2-3,CASRMATGGDTQYF,TGCGCCAGCAGAATGGCAACGGGAGGAGATACGCAGTATTTT
16,-,TRBV5-4,TRBD2,TRBJ2-5,CASSLRAAGGGETQYF,TGTGCCAGCAGCTTGAGGGCAGCGGGAGGGGGGGAGACCCAGTACTTC
16,-,TRBV7-9,TRBD1,TRBJ2-7,CASSLRGTGGSLPQYF,TGTGCCAGCAGCTTAAGAGGGACAGGGGGCTCCCTCCCGCAGTACTTC
17,-,TRBV30,TRBD1,TRBJ2-6,CARNGDRGLSGANVLTF,TGTGCCCGGAACGGGGACAGGGGCCTCTCTGGGGCCAACGTCCTGACTTTC
13,-,TRBV12-5,-,TRBJ2-1,CASDYGTGNEQFF,TGTGCTAGTGACTACGGGACTGGCAATGAGCAGTTCTTC
11,-,TRBV5-6,-,TRBJ2-1,CASSFAFEQFF,TGTGCCAGCAGCTTTGCATTTGAGCAGTTCTTC
18,-,TRBV28,TRBD1,TRBJ1-5,CASSFSPTWTGSNQPQHF,TGTGCCAGCAGTTTTAGCCCTACTTGGACAGGGAGCAATCAGCCCCAGCATTTT
13,medium-sized,TRBV27,-,TRBJ1-4,CASRLRAREKLFF,TGTGCCAGCAGGTTAAGGGCCCGTGAAAAACTGTTTTTT
14,-,TRBV14,-,TRBJ1-4,CASSRAGPNEKLFF,TGTGCCAGCAGCCGCGCTGGCCCTAATGAAAAACTGTTTTTT
15,-,TRBV4-1,-,TRBJ2-3,CASSRSLGSTDTQYF,TGCGCCAGCAGCCGGTCCCTAGGGAGCACAGATACGCAGTATTTT
13,-,TRBV19,-,TRBJ2-2,CASSPLVHRELFF,TGTGCCAGTAGCCCTCTAGTCCACCGGGAGCTGTTTTTT
14,medium-sized,TRBV27,-,TRBJ2-7,CASSRDAFRYEQYF,TGTGCCAGCAGCCGAGACGCATTCCGCTACGAGCAGTACTTC
15,-,TRBV9,-,TRBJ2-1,CASSSGQNSYNEQFF,TGTGCCAGCAGCAGCGGACAGAACTCCTACAATGAGCAGTTCTTC
16,-,TRBV18,-,TRBJ2-1,CASSPRGGTGYNEQFF,TGTGCCAGCTCACCACGCGGCGGGACTGGCTACAATGAGCAGTTCTTC
15,-,TRBV30,-,TRBJ1-4,CAWSAGTDSNEKLFF,TGTGCCTGGAGTGCAGGGACGGACAGTAATGAAAAACTGTTTTTT